The rows below give T cell receptor beta chains drawn from one sample of a study of T cell changes during pregnancy in multiple sclerosis. The assay was immunoSEQ multiplex PCR, and TCRdb's table has in-frame clones only and misses some. The sample yields approximately 25,000 clones, approximately 90% seen once. This specimen was CD4+ T cells from peripheral blood mononuclear cells, taken in the first trimester of pregnancy. The receptors were sampled from a female donor in good health, enrolled as a control in a pregnancy study. Each CDR3 is given with its conserved first and last residue. A D gene is named only where the DNA matches it firmly. Clone size is not always given. Where it is, it says once, few, many or a class for expanded clones.

CDR3aa: CAWSVRTRDTGELFF; CDR3nt: TGTGCCTGGAGTGTTCGGACTAGGGACACCGGGGAGCTGTTTTTT; d_gene: TRBD2; v_gene: TRBV30; j_gene: TRBJ2-2; abundance: NA
CDR3aa: CAIREGLAGTSLGETQYF; CDR3nt: TGTGCCATCAGAGAGGGACTAGCGGGAACGAGCCTGGGAGAGACCCAGTACTTC; d_gene: TRBD2; v_gene: TRBV10-3; j_gene: TRBJ2-5; abundance: NA
CDR3aa: CASGARADYEQYF; CDR3nt: TGTGCCAGCGGGGCCCGGGCCGACTACGAGCAGTACTTC; d_gene: NA; v_gene: TRBV6-5; j_gene: TRBJ2-7; abundance: NA
CDR3aa: CASSPFGQGAKETQYF; CDR3nt: TGTGCCAGCTCCCCTTTTGGACAGGGGGCCAAGGAGACCCAGTACTTC; d_gene: TRBD1; v_gene: TRBV18; j_gene: TRBJ2-5; abundance: NA
CDR3aa: CASSYFRGSYEQYF; CDR3nt: TGTGCCAGCAGTTATTTCAGGGGGAGCTACGAGCAGTACTTC; d_gene: TRBD1; v_gene: TRBV6-5; j_gene: TRBJ2-7; abundance: NA
CDR3aa: CASRGQGASAELFF; CDR3nt: TGTGCCAGCAGGGGGCAGGGGGCCTCGGCGGAGCTGTTTTTT; d_gene: TRBD1; v_gene: TRBV6-6; j_gene: TRBJ2-2; abundance: NA
CDR3aa: CASSFSASVSYNEQFF; CDR3nt: TGCGCCAGCAGCTTCTCGGCTAGCGTCTCCTACAATGAGCAGTTCTTC; d_gene: NA; v_gene: TRBV5-1; j_gene: TRBJ2-1; abundance: NA
CDR3aa: CASSQIRGSMNTEAFF; CDR3nt: TGTGCCAGCAGTCAGATCCGGGGGTCCATGAACACTGAAGCTTTCTTT; d_gene: NA; v_gene: TRBV28; j_gene: TRBJ1-1; abundance: NA
CDR3aa: CASSAAGTTDTQYF; CDR3nt: TGTGCCAGTAGTGCAGCGGGTACCACAGATACGCAGTATTTT; d_gene: NA; v_gene: TRBV19; j_gene: TRBJ2-3; abundance: NA
CDR3aa: CASSQGPTDTQYF; CDR3nt: TGTGCCAGCAGCCAGGGTCCCACAGATACGCAGTATTTT; d_gene: NA; v_gene: TRBV7-3; j_gene: TRBJ2-3; abundance: NA
CDR3aa: CASSLESSYNSPLHF; CDR3nt: TGTGCCAGCAGCTTAGAGTCTTCCTATAATTCACCCCTCCACTTT; d_gene: NA; v_gene: TRBV11-2; j_gene: TRBJ1-6; abundance: once
CDR3aa: CASSPGLTGGNNEQFF; CDR3nt: TGCGCCAGCAGCCCCGGCCTAACGGGAGGGAACAATGAGCAGTTCTTC; d_gene: TRBD2; v_gene: TRBV5-1; j_gene: TRBJ2-1; abundance: once
CDR3aa: CASSESSTVYEQYF; CDR3nt: TGCGCCAGCAGTGAGTCGTCGACAGTATACGAGCAGTACTTC; d_gene: NA; v_gene: TRBV10-2; j_gene: TRBJ2-7; abundance: NA
CDR3aa: CASSLTGQGKGEKLFF; CDR3nt: TGTGCCAGCAGCTTAACGGGACAGGGTAAAGGTGAAAAACTGTTTTTT; d_gene: TRBD1; v_gene: TRBV7-9; j_gene: TRBJ1-4; abundance: NA
CDR3aa: CASSGGGGIPVNTEAFF; CDR3nt: TGTGCCAGCAGCGGCGGAGGGGGCATTCCCGTGAACACTGAAGCTTTCTTT; d_gene: TRBD1; v_gene: TRBV5-6; j_gene: TRBJ1-1; abundance: NA
CDR3aa: CASSTQGGSYNEQFF; CDR3nt: TGTGCCAGCAGCACCCAAGGGGGCTCCTACAATGAGCAGTTCTTC; d_gene: NA; v_gene: TRBV7-2; j_gene: TRBJ2-1; abundance: NA
CDR3aa: CASSLGLAGGQETQYF; CDR3nt: TGTGCCAGCAGCCTGGGACTAGCGGGAGGGCAAGAGACCCAGTACTTC; d_gene: NA; v_gene: TRBV21-1; j_gene: TRBJ2-5; abundance: once
CDR3aa: CASVHLQAGTEAFF; CDR3nt: TGTGCCAGTGTTCACCTTCAAGCGGGGACTGAAGCTTTCTTT; d_gene: NA; v_gene: TRBV19; j_gene: TRBJ1-1; abundance: NA